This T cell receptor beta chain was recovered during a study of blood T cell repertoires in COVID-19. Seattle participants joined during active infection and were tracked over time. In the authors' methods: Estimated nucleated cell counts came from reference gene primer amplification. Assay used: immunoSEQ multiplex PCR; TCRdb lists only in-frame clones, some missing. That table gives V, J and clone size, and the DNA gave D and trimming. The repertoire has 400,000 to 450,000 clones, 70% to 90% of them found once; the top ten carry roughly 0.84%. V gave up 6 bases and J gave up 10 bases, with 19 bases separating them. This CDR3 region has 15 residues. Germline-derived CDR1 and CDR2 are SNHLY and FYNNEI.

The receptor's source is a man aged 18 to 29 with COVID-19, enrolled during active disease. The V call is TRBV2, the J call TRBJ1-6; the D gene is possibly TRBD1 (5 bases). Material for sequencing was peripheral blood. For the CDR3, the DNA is TGTGCCAGCAGGCCCGACAGTTTCGGGTTATCACCCCTCCACTTT. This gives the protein CASRPDSFGLSPLHF.